The clone carrying this T cell receptor (beta chain) was seen more than once but under ten times. Its antigen is not known. The data belong to a study of long-term antiretroviral therapy in people with HIV. Version v3.0 of the immunoSEQ assay was performed at survey level. TCRdb's table, derived via immunoSEQ multiplex PCR, lists solely in-frame clones and lacks some. The sample consists of tens of thousands of clones, 70% to 90% of them appearing once. V was clipped by 5 bases and J by 2 bases, with 13 bases between them. This CDR3 has 14 amino acids. CDR1 and CDR2 (germline): SGHTA, FQGNSA. Study-wide results and caveats: Information on adherence to ART, viral resistance or therapy changes was unavailable. Pre-ART expanded TRB clones stayed dominant throughout, though often decreasing after ART.

One or more pre-ART and two or more post-ART PBMC samples were available from each donor. V is TRBV7-2 and J is TRBJ2-7; the D gene could be TRBD1 or TRBD2 (5 bases each). This receptor was taken from a man aged 35-49 years with HIV. Sequenced material: unsorted PBMCs, taken 1.6 years after starting antiretroviral therapy. Here the CDR3 reads CASSPWGITYEQYF. For the CDR3, the DNA is TGTGCCAGCAGCCCCTGGGGGATCACCTACGAGCAGTACTTC.